This T cell receptor beta chain was identified during a study of T-cell memory formation after mild COVID-19. At the level of the study: The TCR clusters were mostly specific to one donor.

This clonotype has only a few counts. Its antigen is unidentified. Trimming stripped 2 bases from V and 2 bases from J, with 15 bases between. Germline loops: CDR1 LGHDT, CDR2 YNNKEL (reference sequence). The CDR3 totals 16 residues. The TCR alpha and TCR beta cDNA libraries, bearing sample barcodes and UMIs, were generated by 5'RACE using constant-segment primers. Each CDR3 protein gets one entry after TCRdb re-called the 5' RACE reads with MiXCR. The table records more than 300,000 distinct CDR3 sequences, 20% to 25% of them present only once. Findings and caveats of the study: Clones that got smaller from day 15 to 85 had even CD4/CD8, while clones growing later tipped toward CD4+.

The chain has TRBV3-1 and TRBJ1-2; unclear D gene. The TCR sequence derives from a young man who had mild COVID-19 (a few samples of this study predate the infection). Cell type and time point are not known. The specimen sequenced was PBMCs or a T cell subset sorted from them (not recorded which). The CDR3 protein is CASSQIGSKLNYGYTF. The CDR3, as DNA: TGTGCCAGCAGCCAAATCGGCAGCAAATTAAACTATGGCTACACCTTC.